This T cell receptor (beta chain) was identified during a study of CD8+CD57+ T cells in acquired aplastic anemia. Study-level points and caveats: Patients and controls had in common 25 to 30 CD8+ CDR3 sequences.

Selection for sequencing was limited to patients who had shown CD8+CD57+ cell expansion by flow cytometry. CDR3 and TCR beta VDJ profiling relied on a genomic DNA template. A single record per CDR3 protein comes from TCRdb applying MiXCR to the reads. Of some 170,000 distinct CDR3 sequences listed, less than 60% were seen once; the top ten hold roughly 1.2%. About this clonotype: The target antigen is unknown.

The CDR3 runs 17 residues. Germline-derived CDR1 and CDR2 are KGHDR and SFDVKD. V lost 2 bases and J lost 4; bases outside the gene matches: 11. The sample consisted of sorted CD4+, CD8+, or CD8+CD57+ T cells (not recorded which) from PBMCs. The TCR sequence derives from a human donor with aplastic anemia. The rearrangement links TRBV24-1 to TRBJ2-3; 7 bases are a match to TRBD2. CDR3: CATSDWRAGSKADTQYF. CDR3 bases: TGTGCCACCAGTGATTGGAGAGCGGGATCAAAGGCAGATACGCAGTATTTT.